A single sample gave rise to the 3 T cell receptor beta chains below, sequenced in a study of blood T cell repertoires in COVID-19 (dated by TCRdb to about 2020). Library method: the immunoSEQ multiplex PCR assay. Not all clones reach the TCRdb copy of this immuneACCESS table, which keeps in-frame sequences only. Checked studies attribute under half of the gap to unresolved V genes and leave the rest unexplained. The sample contains tens of thousands of clones, 87% of them found a single time. In total, the top ten clones hold under 6.5% of the sample. The source material was peripheral blood. The receptors originated from a man aged 55 to 70 with active COVID-19.

The chain combines TRBV24-1 with TRBJ2-1; the match to TRBD2 covers 9 bases. Germline trimming cut 4 bases from V and 10 bases from J; bases unmatched to any gene: 13. The CDR3 has 16 residues. CDR1 is KGHDR, CDR2 SFDVKD, per germline. The CDR3 loop reads CATSDTTWRGGREQFF. The CDR3 DNA reads TGTGCCACCAGTGACACCACGTGGCGGGGGGGCCGCGAGCAGTTCTTC.

This CDR3 reads CASSSQGKNTDTQYF. The CDR3 region has the DNA TGTGCCAGCAGCTCACAGGGGAAAAACACAGATACGCAGTATTTT. The chain links TRBV6-6 to TRBJ2-3; 7 nucleotides align to TRBD1. Germline CDR1 MNHNY, CDR2 SVGAGI (reference sequence). With 6 bases clipped from V and 2 bases from J, the junction kept 8 bases outside the gene matches. The CDR3 spans 15 residues.

The J gene is TRBJ1-3, the V gene TRBV9; TRBD1 agrees at 9 bases. This CDR3 has 16 amino acids. V lost 0 bases to trimming and J lost 2 bases; unmatched junction nucleotides: 3. CDR1 and CDR2 from the germline V gene are SGDLS and YYNGEE. For the CDR3, the DNA is TGTGCCAGCAGCGTAGCTAGGACAGGGGCTGGAAACACCATATATTTT. As protein: CASSVARTGAGNTIYF.